This is a list of T cell receptor beta chains from one sample in a study of T cells after posttransplantation cyclophosphamide. Some clones are missing from TCRdb's copy, which holds only in-frame ones; the method was immunoSEQ multiplex PCR. The sample was found to contain some 8,100 clones, and every one recurs. The sequencing used PBMCs, collected after allogeneic stem cell transplant with posttransplant cyclophosphamide. The receptor set was obtained from a female patient aged 50-60 years who received an allogeneic stem cell transplant from a related donor, was CMV-positive, and had no GVHD. The graft donor may have contributed some T cells. Both conserved end residues are part of each CDR3. The order of the fields is CDR3 protein, J gene, clone size, V gene. Not every row has a clone size; where given, it reads once, few, many or a size class.

CAIRPFDRGVGGYTF | TRBJ1-2 | medium-sized | TRBV10-3
CASSPLAGGAYEQYF | TRBJ2-7 | many | TRBV11-2
CASSPPAGGNTIYF | TRBJ1-3 | many | TRBV18
CATSDLTTGEKGELFF | TRBJ2-2 | many | TRBV24-1
CASSPQTGEKLFF | TRBJ1-4 | medium-sized | TRBV19
CASRWGRAGYGYTF | TRBJ1-2 | many | TRBV6-5
CASSPGTGGYGYTF | TRBJ1-2 | many | TRBV18
CASRRETGVGEQYF | TRBJ2-7 | many | TRBV6-1
CASSDRGYTEAFF | TRBJ1-1 | many | TRBV2
CAWSVVGGMTGELFF | TRBJ2-2 | many | TRBV30
CASSQAGYNQPQHF | TRBJ1-5 | many | TRBV7-2
CASSSLKTGAPTDTQYF | TRBJ2-3 | many | TRBV28
CASTFSGMGSGANVLTF | TRBJ2-6 | many | TRBV7-3
CASSYSIETADYTF | TRBJ1-2 | many | TRBV6-5
CASSLLTSLNTEAFF | TRBJ1-1 | many | TRBV28
CASSLYRQGSYEQYF | TRBJ2-7 | medium-sized | TRBV27
CASSYSTGGGFF | TRBJ1-1 | many | TRBV2
CASSLMGRNTEAFF | TRBJ1-1 | - | TRBV12-3/TRBV12-4
CASSDGGGRVRTEAFF | TRBJ1-1 | many | TRBV10-1
CASGSEWDKGGWGGSGELFF | TRBJ2-2 | many | TRBV12-5
CASSSGFEQYF | TRBJ2-7 | many | TRBV12-3/TRBV12-4
CASSQDVRGEKTQYF | TRBJ2-5 | many | TRBV4-3
CASSYTTGFGTEAFF | TRBJ1-1 | many | TRBV6-6
CVIEGSSNYGYTF | TRBJ1-2 | many | TRBV28
CAISRGDSYEQYF | TRBJ2-7 | medium-sized | TRBV10-3
CASSPNQGQPQHF | TRBJ1-5 | many | TRBV7-7
CASSLDFTRRGIVDTQYF | TRBJ2-3 | many | TRBV7-9
CASSWDTGSTDTQYF | TRBJ2-3 | many | TRBV5-6
CASSLEQMNTEAFF | TRBJ1-1 | many | TRBV7-2
CASSFSAGVNIQYF | TRBJ2-4 | many | TRBV12-3/TRBV12-4
CAWSKQEGRGKLFF | TRBJ1-4 | many | TRBV30
CSAPGETQYF | TRBJ2-5 | many | TRBV29-1
CASSPPGQITDTQYF | TRBJ2-3 | many | TRBV19
CASSSYLSSYNEQFF | TRBJ2-1 | many | TRBV5-5
CASSPRLDQQYF | TRBJ2-7 | many | TRBV27
CASSLTYEQYF | TRBJ2-7 | many | TRBV7-9
CASSLNPPSGSYFQETQYF | TRBJ2-5 | many | TRBV7-2
CASSLGGTASYNEQFF | TRBJ2-1 | many | TRBV5-5
CASSYGTVPSYEQYF | TRBJ2-7 | many | TRBV6-2/TRBV6-3
CASSLSTGLTLGNYGYTF | TRBJ1-2 | many | TRBV7-9